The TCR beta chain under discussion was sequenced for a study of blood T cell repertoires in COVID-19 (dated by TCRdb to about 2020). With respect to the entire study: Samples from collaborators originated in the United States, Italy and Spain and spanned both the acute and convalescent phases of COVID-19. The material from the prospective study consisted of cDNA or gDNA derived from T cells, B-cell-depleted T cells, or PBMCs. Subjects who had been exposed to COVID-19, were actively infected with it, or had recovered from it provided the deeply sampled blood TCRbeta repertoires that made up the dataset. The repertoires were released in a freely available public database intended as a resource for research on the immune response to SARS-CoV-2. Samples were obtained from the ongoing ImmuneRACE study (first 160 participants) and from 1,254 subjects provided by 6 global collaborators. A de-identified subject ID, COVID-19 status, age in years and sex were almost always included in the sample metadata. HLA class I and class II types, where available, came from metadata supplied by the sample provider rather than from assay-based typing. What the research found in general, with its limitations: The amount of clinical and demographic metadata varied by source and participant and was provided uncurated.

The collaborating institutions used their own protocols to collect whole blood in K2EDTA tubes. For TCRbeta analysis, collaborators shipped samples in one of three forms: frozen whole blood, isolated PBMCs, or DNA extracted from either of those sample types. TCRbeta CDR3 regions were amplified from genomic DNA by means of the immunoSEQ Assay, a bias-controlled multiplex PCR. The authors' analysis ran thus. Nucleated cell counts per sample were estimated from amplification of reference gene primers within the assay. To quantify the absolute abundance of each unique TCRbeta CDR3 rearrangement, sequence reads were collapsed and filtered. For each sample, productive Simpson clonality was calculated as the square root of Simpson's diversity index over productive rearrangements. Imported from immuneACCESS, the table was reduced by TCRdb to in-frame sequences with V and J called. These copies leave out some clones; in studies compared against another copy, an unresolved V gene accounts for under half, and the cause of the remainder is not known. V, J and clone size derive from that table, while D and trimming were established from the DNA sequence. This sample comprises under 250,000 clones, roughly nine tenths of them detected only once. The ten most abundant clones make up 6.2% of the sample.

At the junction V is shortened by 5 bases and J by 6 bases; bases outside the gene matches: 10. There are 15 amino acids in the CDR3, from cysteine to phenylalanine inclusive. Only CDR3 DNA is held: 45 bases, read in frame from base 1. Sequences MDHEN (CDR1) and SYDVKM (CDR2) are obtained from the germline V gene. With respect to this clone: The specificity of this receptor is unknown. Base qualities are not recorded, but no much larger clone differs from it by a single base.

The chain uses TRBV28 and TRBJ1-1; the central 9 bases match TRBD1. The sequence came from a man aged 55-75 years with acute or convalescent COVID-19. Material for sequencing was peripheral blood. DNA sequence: TGTGCCAGCAGTCAGCCCGGGACAGGGTGGCCTGAAGCTTTCTTT. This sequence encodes CASSQPGTGWPEAFF. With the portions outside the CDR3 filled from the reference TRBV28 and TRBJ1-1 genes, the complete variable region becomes DVKVTQSSRYLVKRTGEKVFLECVQDMDHENMFWYRQDPGLGLRLIYFSYDVKMKEKGDIPEGYSVSREKKERFSLILESASTNQTSMYLCASSQPGTGWPEAFFGQGTRLTVV.